This T cell receptor beta chain was captured by sequencing in a study of blood T cells in healthy people across ages (dated by TCRdb to the mid-2010s). In the study overall: In model experiments, template switching captured about one uniquely barcoded TCR beta cDNA molecule for every two T cells. To track age-related changes in TCR beta repertoire diversity, the study relied on deep sequencing normalized with unique cDNA molecular identifiers. The donors were split into four age groups: young (average about 15 years), middle-aged (about 40), aged (approximately 60) and long-lived (82). To avoid experimental bias, donors of different ages were spread randomly across the sequencing lanes. Two additional independent replicas of 1 million unique cDNA reads from the same blood draw were analyzed for two donors (one aged 18 to 30 and one aged 80 or older).

Library construction relied on 5' RACE. This sample was sequenced with an Illumina HiSeq 2500. The second PCR ran for about 6 to 11 cycles and used a J-beta primer mix along with a sample-barcoded 5' primer. A unique molecular identifier was introduced onto each TCR beta cDNA molecule by a template-switch 5' adaptor carrying 12 random nucleotides. At least 2.5 million CDR3-containing paired-end reads were obtained from each sample. The Mint cDNA synthesis kit, primed by a TRBC-specific oligonucleotide, was used to synthesize first-strand cDNA from all RNA. Following uracil-DNA glycosylase treatment, all cDNA underwent a first 18-cycle PCR with the universal primers M1SS and BC2_uni_R. The published analysis was carried out like this. Each sample was normalized by randomly selecting 1 million high-quality reads, each carrying a distinct molecular identifier. Reads with shared molecular identifiers were discarded instead of being binned into consensus sequences. MiTCR, set to a Q25 quality threshold and the strictest error-elimination algorithm, was used for CDR3 identification, clonotype clustering and error correction. Lower-bound total TCR beta diversity was estimated with a nonparametric unseen species model using Euler transformation. TCRdb applied fastp at Q25 and MiXCR to the public reads, then kept only in-frame beta chains. Rows are combined by CDR3 protein, so each entry shows the most common genes and DNA. These V and J calls derive from TCRdb rather than the authors' analysis. For this sample there are 1.5 million to 1.9 million distinct CDR3 sequences; approximately 39% appear just once. About 3.8% of the sample lies in the top ten.

The roughly 42 donors, aged about 6 to 100 years, were systemically healthy Caucasian individuals from Russia. About 10 milliliters of peripheral blood were collected from each donor into EDTA-treated Vacutainer tubes. PBMCs were isolated by Ficoll-Paque density-gradient centrifugation, with at least 6.5 million obtained per sample. Trizol reagent was used to extract total RNA from the PBMCs, yielding at least 6 micrograms per sample. For every donor, flow cytometry on a PBMC aliquot measured the percentage of naive CD45RAhigh/CD27high T cells. Results the study describes overall, beyond this receptor: There was a strong correlation between observed TCR beta diversity and the percentage of naive T cells measured by flow cytometry. Conclusive comparison of naive and antigen-experienced compartments was prevented by the profiling of bulk unsorted PBMCs. Donor CMV infection status was unknown, potentially confounding age-related changes in expanded clonotypes. As age increased, observed TCR beta diversity per million T cells dropped in a roughly linear way, and a significant reduction was already evident by age 40. Compared with the aged group, more naive CD4+ T cells, fewer expanded clones and increased TCR diversity were shown by the long-lived group, suggesting age selection. Estimates of total diversity from one million sequenced T cells were regarded as lower bounds and underestimates.

The germline V gene sets CDR1 to MNHNS and CDR2 to SASEGT. The CDR3 runs 12 residues from the cysteine to the phenylalanine. Solely the CDR3 DNA is kept, with 36 bases framed from the first base. Ends trimmed: V by 11 bases, J by 1 base; bases unmatched to a gene: 2. This clonotype has a handful of counts. Its antigen is currently not known. Base quality data are lacking; no much larger clone is found one base away. The sequence is built from TRBV6-1 and TRBJ2-3; TRBD2 lines up with 8 middle nucleotides. The origin of this receptor is a woman aged 18-29 years in good health. Specimen: blood. The CDR3 region has the sequence CALSGGTDTQYF. The nucleotide sequence reads as follows: TGTGCCCTTAGCGGGGGCACAGATACGCAGTATTTT.